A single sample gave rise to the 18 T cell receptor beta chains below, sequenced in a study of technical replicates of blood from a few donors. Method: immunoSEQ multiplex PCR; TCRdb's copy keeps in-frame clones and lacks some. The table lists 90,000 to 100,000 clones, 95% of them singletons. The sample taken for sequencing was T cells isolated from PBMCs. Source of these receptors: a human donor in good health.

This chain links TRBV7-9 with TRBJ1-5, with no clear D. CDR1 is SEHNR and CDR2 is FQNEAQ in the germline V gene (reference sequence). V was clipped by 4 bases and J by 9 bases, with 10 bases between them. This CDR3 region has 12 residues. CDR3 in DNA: TGTGCCAGCAGCTCTCCAGGCAGGCCCCAGCATTTT. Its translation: CASSSPGRPQHF.

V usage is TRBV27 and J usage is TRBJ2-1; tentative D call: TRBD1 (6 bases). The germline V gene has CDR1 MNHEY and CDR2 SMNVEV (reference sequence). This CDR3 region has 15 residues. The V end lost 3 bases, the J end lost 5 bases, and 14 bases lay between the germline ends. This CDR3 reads CASSFVLDSHNEQFF. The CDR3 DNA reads TGTGCCAGCAGTTTCGTCCTGGACAGTCACAATGAGCAGTTCTTC.

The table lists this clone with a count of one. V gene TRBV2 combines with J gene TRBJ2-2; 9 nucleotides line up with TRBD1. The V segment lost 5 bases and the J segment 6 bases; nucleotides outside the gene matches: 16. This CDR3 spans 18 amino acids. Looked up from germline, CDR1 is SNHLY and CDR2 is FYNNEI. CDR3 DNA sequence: TGTGCCAGCAGTTTAGTGCGAATAGGGACAGGGAGATCCGGGGAGCTGTTTTTT. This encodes CASSLVRIGTGRSGELFF.

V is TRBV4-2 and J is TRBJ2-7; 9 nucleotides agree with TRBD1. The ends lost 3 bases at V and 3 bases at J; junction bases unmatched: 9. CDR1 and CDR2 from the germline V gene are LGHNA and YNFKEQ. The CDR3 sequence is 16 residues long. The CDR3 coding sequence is TGTGCCAGCAGCCAGGCCCCGGGACAGGGCCTCTACGAGCAGTACTTC. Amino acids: CASSQAPGQGLYEQYF.

Here the CDR3 reads CASSLESDITYEQYF. The CDR3 DNA reads TGTGCCAGCAGCTTAGAAAGCGATATCACCTACGAGCAGTACTTC. The chain is built from TRBV7-8 and TRBJ2-7, with D uncertain. Germline V gene sequence: CDR1 SGHVS, CDR2 FQNEAQ. V lost 1 base to trimming and J lost 2 bases, with 12 bases between them. CDR3 length: 15 amino acids.

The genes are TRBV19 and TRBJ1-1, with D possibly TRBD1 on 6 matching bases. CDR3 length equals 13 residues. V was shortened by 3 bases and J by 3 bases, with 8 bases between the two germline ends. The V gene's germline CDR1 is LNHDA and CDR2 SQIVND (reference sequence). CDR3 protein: CASSINRDTEAFF. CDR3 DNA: TGTGCCAGTAGTATCAACAGGGACACTGAAGCTTTCTTT.

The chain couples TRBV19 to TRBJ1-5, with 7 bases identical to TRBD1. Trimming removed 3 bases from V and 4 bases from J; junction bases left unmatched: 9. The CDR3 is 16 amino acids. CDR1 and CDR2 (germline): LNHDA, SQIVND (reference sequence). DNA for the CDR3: TGTGCCAGTAGTATCTACAGGGGTTCCCCTAATCAGCCCCAGCATTTT. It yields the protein CASSIYRGSPNQPQHF. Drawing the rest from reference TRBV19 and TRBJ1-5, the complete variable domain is DGGITQSPKYLFRKEGQNVTLSCEQNLNHDAMYWYRQDPGQGLRLIYYSQIVNDFQKGDIAEGYSVSREKKESFPLTVTSAQKNPTAFYLCASSIYRGSPNQPQHFGDGTRLSIL.

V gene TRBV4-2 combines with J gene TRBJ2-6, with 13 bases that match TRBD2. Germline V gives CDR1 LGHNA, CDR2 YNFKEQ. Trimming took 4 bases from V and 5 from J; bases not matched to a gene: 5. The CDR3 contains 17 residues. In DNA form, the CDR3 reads TGTGCCAGCAGCCTTGGACTAGCGGGAGCACGGGCCAACGTCCTGACTTTC. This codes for CASSLGLAGARANVLTF.

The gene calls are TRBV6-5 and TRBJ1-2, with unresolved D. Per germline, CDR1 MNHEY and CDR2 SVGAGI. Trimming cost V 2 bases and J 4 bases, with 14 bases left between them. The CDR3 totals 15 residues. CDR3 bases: TGTGCCAGCAGTTACACAATAGGAGATCCCTATGGCTACACCTTC. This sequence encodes CASSYTIGDPYGYTF.

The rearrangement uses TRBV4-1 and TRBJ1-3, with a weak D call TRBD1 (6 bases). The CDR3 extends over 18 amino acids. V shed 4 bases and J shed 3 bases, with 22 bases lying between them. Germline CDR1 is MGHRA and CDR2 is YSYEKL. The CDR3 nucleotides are TGCGCCAGCAGCCGAACCCGTCTCCGGGGGGCGGGTGGAAACACCATATATTTT. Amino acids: CASSRTRLRGAGGNTIYF.

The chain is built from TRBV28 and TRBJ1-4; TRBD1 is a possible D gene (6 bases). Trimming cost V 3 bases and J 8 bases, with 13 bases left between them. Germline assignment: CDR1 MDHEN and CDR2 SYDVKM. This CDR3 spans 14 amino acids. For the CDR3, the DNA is TGTGCCAGCAGTTTCCCGGACAGTCAGGAAAAACTGTTTTTT. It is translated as CASSFPDSQEKLFF.

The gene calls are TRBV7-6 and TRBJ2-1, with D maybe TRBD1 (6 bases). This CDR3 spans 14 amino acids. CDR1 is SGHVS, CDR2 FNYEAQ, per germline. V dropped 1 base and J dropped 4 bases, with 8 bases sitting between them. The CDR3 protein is CASSLEDSYNEQFF. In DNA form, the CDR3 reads TGTGCCAGCAGCTTAGAGGACAGTTACAATGAGCAGTTCTTC.

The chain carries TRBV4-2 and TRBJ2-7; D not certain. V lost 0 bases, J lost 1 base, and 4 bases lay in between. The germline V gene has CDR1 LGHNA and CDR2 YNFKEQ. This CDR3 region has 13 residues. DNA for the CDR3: TGTGCCAGCAGCCAAGATCTATCCTACGAGCAGTACTTC. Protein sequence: CASSQDLSYEQYF.

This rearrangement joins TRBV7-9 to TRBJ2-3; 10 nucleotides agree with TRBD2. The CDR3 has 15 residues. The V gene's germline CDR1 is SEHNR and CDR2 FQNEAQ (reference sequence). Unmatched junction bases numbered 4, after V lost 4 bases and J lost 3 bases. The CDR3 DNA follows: TGTGCCAGCAGCTCGTCTAGCGGGAGAACAGATACGCAGTATTTT. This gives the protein CASSSSSGRTDTQYF.

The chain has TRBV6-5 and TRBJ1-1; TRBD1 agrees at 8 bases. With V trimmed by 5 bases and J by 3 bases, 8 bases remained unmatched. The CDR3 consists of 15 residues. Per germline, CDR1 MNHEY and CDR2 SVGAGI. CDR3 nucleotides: TGTGCCAGCAGTGCGACAGGGGTTTGGGACACTGAAGCTTTCTTT. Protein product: CASSATGVWDTEAFF.

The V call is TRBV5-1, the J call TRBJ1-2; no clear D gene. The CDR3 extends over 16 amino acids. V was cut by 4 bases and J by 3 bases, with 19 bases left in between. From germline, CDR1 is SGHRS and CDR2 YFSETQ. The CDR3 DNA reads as TGCGCCAGCAGCCTACTTACAGCTAAGGATGACTATGGCTACACCTTC. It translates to CASSLLTAKDDYGYTF.

CDR3 region: CASSLDGSGGITTDTQYF. As DNA, the CDR3 is TGTGCCAGCAGCTTAGATGGGTCCGGAGGAATCACCACAGATACGCAGTATTTT. The chain couples TRBV11-3 to TRBJ2-3; a weak D match, TRBD2 (5 bases). The V and J ends lost 0 bases and 2 bases respectively, with 18 bases between them. Per the germline V gene, CDR1 is SGHNT and CDR2 is YENEEA. The CDR3 contains 18 residues.

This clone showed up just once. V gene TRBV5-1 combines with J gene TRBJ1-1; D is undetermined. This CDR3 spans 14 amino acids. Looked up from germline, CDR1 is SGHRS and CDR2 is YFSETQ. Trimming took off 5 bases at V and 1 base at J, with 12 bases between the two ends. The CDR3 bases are TGCGCCAGCAGTATAATCAGCGGGAACACTGAAGCTTTCTTT. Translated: CASSIISGNTEAFF.